This is a list of T cell receptor beta chains from one sample in a study of T-cell memory formation after mild COVID-19. Using its own MiXCR run on the 5' RACE reads, TCRdb lists one record per CDR3 protein. The sample has approximately 300,000 distinct CDR3 sequences; roughly 19% are singletons. The specimen sequenced was PBMCs or a T cell subset sorted from them (not recorded which). The receptors were sampled from a man younger than 35 who had mild COVID-19 (a few samples of this study predate the infection). Cell type and time point are not known. Each CDR3 is given with its conserved first and last residue. The order of the fields is J gene, V gene, D gene, clone size, CDR3 length, CDR3 DNA, CDR3 protein. A D gene is named only where the DNA matches it firmly. Clone size is stated in some rows and not others, as once, few, many or a class when expanded.

TRBJ2-1	TRBV12-3/TRBV12-4	NA	NA	14	TGTGCCAGCAGTCCCGGGCATCCAGGGAATGAGCAGTTCTTC	CASSPGHPGNEQFF
TRBJ2-3	TRBV7-9	TRBD2	many	16	TGTGCCAGCAGCACCCCTCTAGCGGGGGGCACAGATACGCAGTATTTT	CASSTPLAGGTDTQYF
TRBJ2-2	TRBV5-6	TRBD2	many	19	TGTGCCAGCAGCTTGCGGCGTCTAGCGGGGCAACTATCCACCGGGGAGCTGTTTTTT	CASSLRRLAGQLSTGELFF
TRBJ1-1	TRBV7-9	NA	few	11	TGTGCCAGCAGCTCAACGGGCGAAGCTTTCTTT	CASSSTGEAFF
TRBJ2-2	TRBV6-5	NA	NA	16	TGTGCCAGCAGTAACACCTATGACCCGAACACCGGGGAGCTGTTTTTT	CASSNTYDPNTGELFF
TRBJ2-1	TRBV7-9	TRBD2	NA	15	TGTGCCAGCAGCGCGGGACTACGAATCAACAATGAGCAGTTCTTC	CASSAGLRINNEQFF
TRBJ2-7	TRBV7-2	TRBD2	NA	15	TGTGCCAGCAGCGGGACTAGCGGGAGCTCCTACGAGCAGTACTTC	CASSGTSGSSYEQYF
TRBJ1-4	TRBV4-1	NA	few	12	TGCGCCAGCAGCCAACCATATGAAAAACTGTTTTTT	CASSQPYEKLFF
TRBJ1-1	TRBV12-3/TRBV12-4	NA	NA	14	TGTGCCAGCAGGGGATCAACAGAGAACACTGAAGCTTTCTTT	CASRGSTENTEAFF
TRBJ2-3	TRBV6-5	TRBD2	NA	18	TGTGCCAGCAGTTACGCACTAGCGGGGGGCTCTTGGGCTGATACGCAGTATTTT	CASSYALAGGSWADTQYF
TRBJ1-5	TRBV20-1	TRBD1	NA	17	TGCAGTGCTAGTGGATGGACAGGGCAACAGAGCAATCAGCCCCAGCATTTT	CSASGWTGQQSNQPQHF
TRBJ1-4	TRBV28	NA	few	12	TGTGCCAGCGGCTCAGGGGTTGAAAAACTGTTTTTT	CASGSGVEKLFF
TRBJ2-6	TRBV5-1	NA	NA	16	TGCGCCAGCAGCCTACCTCCCGGCTCTGGGGCCAACGTCCTGACTTTC	CASSLPPGSGANVLTF
TRBJ2-5	TRBV10-3	TRBD1	NA	13	TGTGCCATCAGACGGACAGGTTGGGAGACCCAGTACTTC	CAIRRTGWETQYF
TRBJ2-5	TRBV12-3/TRBV12-4	NA	NA	12	TGTGCCAGCAGTCCTATGGGAGAGACCCAGTACTTC	CASSPMGETQYF
TRBJ1-4	TRBV27	NA	few	15	TGTGCCAGCAGTTTACAACAGGGTCCCTATGAAAAACTGTTTTTT	CASSLQQGPYEKLFF
TRBJ1-1	TRBV9	NA	NA	16	TGTGCCAGCAGCGCACCGGTTCCAGGGGACGGCACTGAAGCTTTCTTT	CASSAPVPGDGTEAFF
TRBJ2-2	TRBV20-1	TRBD2	NA	17	TGCAGTGCTAGGGGTTCACTAGCGGGGGAGAACACCGGGGAGCTGTTTTTT	CSARGSLAGENTGELFF
TRBJ1-5	TRBV7-9	NA	NA	14	TGTGCCAGCAGCTCGGGGTGGGGCAATCAGCCCCAGCATTTT	CASSSGWGNQPQHF
TRBJ2-1	TRBV10-3	NA	NA	11	TGTGCCATCAGTGTGACTGGGGAGCAGTTCTTC	CAISVTGEQFF
TRBJ2-2	TRBV7-2	NA	few	16	TGTGCCAGCAGCTTCAGACAGGTCGCGAACACCGGGGAGCTGTTTTTT	CASSFRQVANTGELFF
TRBJ2-6	TRBV20-1	NA	NA	15	TGCAGTTCACCGAGGGGGGGCCCTGGGGCCAACGTCCTGACTTTC	CSSPRGGPGANVLTF
TRBJ1-5	TRBV6-1	NA	few	16	TGTGCCAGCAGATACGGACACCCTTATAGCAATCAGCCCCAGCATTTT	CASRYGHPYSNQPQHF
TRBJ2-7	TRBV10-3	NA	NA	12	TGTGCCACCTCGACAATAGACTACGAGCAGTACTTC	CATSTIDYEQYF
TRBJ1-2	TRBV29-1	NA	NA	13	TGCAGCGCCGGAGCGGGTGATAACTATGGCTACACCTTC	CSAGAGDNYGYTF
TRBJ2-2	TRBV24-1	TRBD2	NA	14	TGTGCCACCCAGCGGGACGCGAACACCGGGGAGCTGTTTTTT	CATQRDANTGELFF
TRBJ1-5	TRBV4-2	NA	NA	16	TGTGCCAGCAGCCAAGACCTTAGCAGGGGTGATCAGCCCCAGCATTTT	CASSQDLSRGDQPQHF
TRBJ2-7	TRBV4-2	TRBD2	many	15	TGTGCCAGCAGCCAGGAGACTAGCGGGGGGTACGAGCAGTACTTC	CASSQETSGGYEQYF
TRBJ1-6	TRBV5-5	NA	few	16	TGTGCCAGCAGCTTGGGCCAGGGGAACTATAATTCACCCCTCCACTTT	CASSLGQGNYNSPLHF
TRBJ1-5	TRBV6-2/TRBV6-3	NA	NA	14	TGTGCCATCGGAAGGACACGTGGCAATCAGCCCCAGCATTTT	CAIGRTRGNQPQHF
TRBJ2-2	TRBV15	TRBD1	many	15	TGTGCCACCAGCCTTGACAGGGGTCGTACCGGGGAGCTGTTTTTT	CATSLDRGRTGELFF
TRBJ2-3	TRBV29-1	NA	few	14	TGCAGCGGCGGGGCGGGGCCCACCACAGATACGCAGTATTTT	CSGGAGPTTDTQYF
TRBJ1-2	TRBV1	NA	NA	14	TGCACCAGCACCCAGGTTAAAGGGGCGAATGGCTACACCTTC	CTSTQVKGANGYTF
TRBJ1-5	TRBV4-3	TRBD1	few	15	TGCGCCAGCAGCCAGGTGTGGCAGGGGGATCAGCCCCAGCATTTT	CASSQVWQGDQPQHF
TRBJ1-2	TRBV19	NA	NA	13	TGTGCCAGTTATACGAGGGGAGAACATGGCTACACCTTC	CASYTRGEHGYTF
TRBJ2-7	TRBV6-5	NA	few	15	TGTGCCAGCAGTTACTCGACCCGGGCCTTCTACGAGCAGTACTTC	CASSYSTRAFYEQYF
TRBJ2-7	TRBV5-1	TRBD1	few	12	TGCGCCAGCAGCTTTGGGGACAGCCTCTATGACTTC	CASSFGDSLYDF
TRBJ2-3	TRBV4-2	NA	few	15	TGTGCCAGCAGCCAAGCTGCGGGGGCCGGAGATACGCAGTATTTT	CASSQAAGAGDTQYF
TRBJ2-7	TRBV3-1	NA	few	17	TGTGCCAGCAGCAAAGACCCTCCCCTACCCCCAGTAGGGGGGCAGTACTTC	CASSKDPPLPPVGGQYF
TRBJ1-3	TRBV6-5	TRBD1	NA	14	TGTGCCAGCAGTTACGGGCAGGGGGTTACCACCATATATTTT	CASSYGQGVTTIYF
TRBJ2-7	TRBV5-1	NA	few	15	TGCGCCAGCAGCTCCCAGGGAATTGGTATCCACGAGCAGTACTTC	CASSSQGIGIHEQYF
TRBJ1-2	TRBV7-6	NA	NA	15	TGTGCCAGCAGCCTAACTTCGGACAGCTTATATGGCTACACCTTC	CASSLTSDSLYGYTF
TRBJ1-2	TRBV7-9	NA	NA	16	TGTGCCAGCAGTTTAGATGTATTTGCCTCTTCCTATGGCTACACCTTC	CASSLDVFASSYGYTF
TRBJ1-5	TRBV10-3	NA	NA	14	TGTGCCATCAGCCCCGTTGGGGGCAGTCAGCCCCAGCATTTT	CAISPVGGSQPQHF
TRBJ2-3	TRBV14	TRBD2	few	22	TGTGCCAGCAGCCAAGATCAGTGGCGGGGGGGAAGAGTTCTCCCTAGCACAGATACGCAGTATTTT	CASSQDQWRGGRVLPSTDTQYF